The next 29 T cell receptor beta chains were all read from a single sample in a study of control samples from healthy donors and cancer patients. This table comes from immunoSEQ multiplex PCR, and its TCRdb copy is limited to in-frame clones, with some not included. Counted here are fewer than 200,000 clones, 88% occurring once; the ten biggest clones make up roughly 5.3%. Sequencing used blood. All receptors come from a woman in her twenties or thirties in good health.

The chain carries TRBV7-9 and TRBJ1-5; TRBD1 agrees at 9 bases. Germline CDR1 reads SEHNR; CDR2 reads FQNEAQ (reference sequence). The CDR3 extends over 15 amino acids. With 5 bases clipped from V and 9 bases from J, the junction kept 11 bases outside the gene matches. CDR3 amino acids: CASSHSDRGNGPQHF. Written as DNA, the CDR3 is TGTGCCAGCAGCCATTCGGACAGGGGTAATGGGCCCCAGCATTTT.

The gene calls are TRBV24-1 and TRBJ2-7; perhaps TRBD2 as D (6 bases). The CDR3 spans 14 residues. V was pared by 5 bases and J by 5 bases, with 15 bases between. Germline V lookup: CDR1 KGHDR, CDR2 SFDVKD. As DNA, the CDR3 is TGTGCCACCAGTGGCTTTAGCGGATTCCACGAGCAGTACGTC. This translates into CATSGFSGFHEQYV.

This sequence joins TRBV18 and TRBJ2-1; TRBD1 matches at 8 bases. The germline V gene has CDR1 KGHSH and CDR2 LQKENI. The V segment lost 3 bases and the J segment 7 bases; nucleotides outside the gene matches: 8. This CDR3 region has 15 residues. CDR3 residues: CASSPKDRVENEQFF. The CDR3 DNA follows: TGTGCCAGCTCACCGAAGGACAGGGTAGAGAATGAGCAGTTCTTC.

V and J are TRBV7-8 and TRBJ1-5, with no clear D. The V gene lost 3 bases and the J gene lost 0 bases, with 6 bases spanning the gap. The CDR3 has 14 amino acids. Germline loops: CDR1 SGHVS, CDR2 FQNEAQ. The DNA of the CDR3 is TGTGCCAGCAGCTTTGGATATAGCAATCAGCCCCAGCATTTT. Its protein is CASSFGYSNQPQHF.

V and J are TRBV19 and TRBJ1-6, with 9 bases aligning to TRBD1. Per the germline V gene, CDR1 is LNHDA and CDR2 is SQIVND (reference sequence). The CDR3 extends over 16 amino acids. Trimming removed 3 bases from V and 11 bases from J; junction bases left unmatched: 11. CDR3 coding DNA: TGTGCCAGTAGTATTGATCACAGGGGGCAAGGGACACCCCTCCACTTT. This codes for CASSIDHRGQGTPLHF.

The chain recombines TRBV7-9 with TRBJ2-4, with TRBD1 as a possible D gene (5 bases). V dropped 0 bases and J dropped 3 bases, with 18 bases sitting between them. Germline assignment: CDR1 SEHNR and CDR2 FQNEAQ (reference sequence). The CDR3 extends over 18 amino acids. The CDR3: CASSLAETASTLKNIQYF. The DNA of the CDR3 is TGTGCCAGCAGCTTAGCTGAGACAGCAAGTACCCTCAAAAACATTCAGTACTTC. The whole variable domain, filled in from reference TRBV7-9 and TRBJ2-4, reads DTGVSQNPRHKITKRGQNVTFRCDPISEHNRLYWYRQTLGQGPEFLTYFQNEAQLEKSRLLSDRFSAERPKGSFSTLEIQRTEQGDSAMYLCASSLAETASTLKNIQYFGAGTRLSVL.

The chain joins TRBV7-9 to TRBJ1-1, with D perhaps TRBD1 (5 bases). The CDR3 has 15 residues. The V end lost 5 bases, the J end lost 2 bases, and 15 bases lay between the germline ends. CDR1 is SEHNR and CDR2 is FQNEAQ in the germline V gene (reference sequence). CDR3 region: CASSLERTGNTEAFF. CDR3 bases: TGTGCCAGCAGCCTTGAACGTACAGGAAACACTGAAGCTTTCTTT.

The chain couples TRBV19 to TRBJ2-5; D call uncertain. V was trimmed by 7 bases and J by 0 bases, leaving 15 bases between them. The germline V gene encodes CDR1 LNHDA and CDR2 SQIVND (reference sequence). CDR3 length equals 15 residues. The chain's CDR3 is CASTTRWGNQETQYF. The CDR3 DNA is TGTGCCAGTACAACACGGTGGGGTAACCAAGAGACCCAGTACTTC.

As for this clone: At one end the junction does not follow the germline gene, possibly because of a read error. The genes are TRBV9 and TRBJ1-2, with 7 nucleotides matching TRBD1. This CDR3 has 14 amino acids. Germline V gives CDR1 SGDLS, CDR2 YYNGEE. The CDR3 bases are TGTACCAGCAGCGTGACAGGGACTATAGATGGCTACACCTTC. Protein: CTSSVTGTIDGYTF.

The chain links TRBV27 to TRBJ2-3, with D unresolved. The V and J ends lost 3 bases and 2 bases respectively, with 9 bases between them. Germline-derived CDR1 and CDR2 are MNHEY and SMNVEV (reference sequence). This CDR3 spans 14 amino acids. The CDR3 here is CASSFAQATDTQYF. The CDR3 region has the DNA TGTGCCAGCAGTTTCGCCCAGGCCACAGATACGCAGTATTTT.

The chain is built from TRBV27 and TRBJ2-7, with 7 bases fitting TRBD2. Trimming cost V 6 bases and J 5 bases; bases outside gene matches: 10. This CDR3 contains 14 residues. The germline gives CDR1 MNHEY, CDR2 SMNVEV (reference sequence). CDR3 DNA sequence: TGTGCCAGCAGCTCGGGCGGGGGATCTCACGAGCAGTACTTC. Encoded protein: CASSSGGGSHEQYF.

This clone was seen only a few times. The V and J genes are TRBV6-1 and TRBJ2-1, with 7 bases matching TRBD2. CDR3 length: 16 residues. The germline V gene encodes CDR1 MNHNS and CDR2 SASEGT. Unmatched junction bases numbered 5, after V lost 3 bases and J lost 0 bases. CDR3 sequence: CASSDPSGSSYNEQFF. In DNA form, the CDR3 reads TGTGCCAGCAGTGACCCTAGCGGAAGCTCCTACAATGAGCAGTTCTTC.

The chain uses TRBV6-5 and TRBJ2-1, with 9 bases aligning to TRBD1. The CDR3 spans 14 residues. Losses at the gene ends were 6 bases for V and 2 bases for J; bases not matched to a gene: 2. In germline, CDR1 is MNHEY, CDR2 SVGAGI. CDR3 sequence (DNA): TGTGCCAGCAGATGGACAGGGGCCTACAATGAGCAGTTCTTC. Translated: CASRWTGAYNEQFF.

The chain joins TRBV2 to TRBJ2-1; a possible D gene is TRBD2 (5 bases). The CDR3 loop spans 14 amino acids. The germline gives CDR1 SNHLY, CDR2 FYNNEI. Trimming took 7 bases from V and 0 from J, leaving 10 bases between them. CDR3 nucleotides: TGTGCCAGCATTGAGGGCCGCTCCTACAATGAGCAGTTCTTC. Its translation is CASIEGRSYNEQFF.

The chain is built from TRBV18 and TRBJ2-1, with TRBD2 matching 7 bases. This CDR3 contains 15 residues. Trimming at V came to 6 bases and at J to 5 bases, leaving 10 bases not matched to a gene. Per germline, CDR1 KGHSH and CDR2 LQKENI. CDR3 bases: TGTGCCAGCTCCCCTCCCCTGGGAGGGAACAATGAGCAGTTCTTC. Its translation: CASSPPLGGNNEQFF.

The CDR3 nucleotides read TGTGCCAGCAGCCAAAGAAGGGTCGGTGGGACTGAAGCTTTCTTT. The encoded protein is CASSQRRVGGTEAFF. The rearrangement uses TRBV14 and TRBJ1-1; D gene ambiguous. With 2 bases removed from V and 5 bases from J, the gap between germline ends came to 15 bases. CDR1 and CDR2 (germline): SGHDN, FVKESK. The CDR3 runs 15 residues.

This clone came up a few times. This rearrangement joins TRBV19 to TRBJ2-3; no firm D call. The CDR3 is 14 amino acids. Trimming took 1 base from V and 2 from J, leaving 7 bases between them. CDR1 LNHDA and CDR2 SQIVND come from the germline V gene (reference sequence). CDR3 in DNA: TGTGCCAGTAGTATAGGGTCGACCACAGATACGCAGTATTTT. Translation: CASSIGSTTDTQYF.

The genes are TRBV18 and TRBJ1-2; TRBD1 matches at 11 bases. V lost 4 bases and J lost 3; bases outside the gene matches: 10. The CDR3 extends over 17 amino acids. Looked up from germline, CDR1 is KGHSH and CDR2 is LQKENI. The CDR3 reads CASSRRTGGLSDYGYTF. The CDR3 nucleotides are TGTGCCAGCTCACGCCGGACAGGGGGCTTGTCTGACTATGGCTACACCTTC.

This chain joins TRBV7-9 and TRBJ1-1; D may be TRBD1 (5 bases). The CDR3 covers 18 residues. CDR1 and CDR2 from the germline V gene are SEHNR and FQNEAQ (reference sequence). The V end lost 2 bases, the J end lost 3 bases, and 22 bases lay between the germline ends. The CDR3: CASSLFRPQSGGDTEAFF. CDR3 nucleotides: TGTGCCAGCAGCTTATTCCGGCCTCAATCCGGGGGGGACACTGAAGCTTTCTTT.

The CDR3 DNA sequence: TGTGCCTGGTTGAGGGGGACGAACACTGAAGCTTTCTTT. Translated: CAWLRGTNTEAFF. The V call is TRBV30, the J call TRBJ1-1; D might be TRBD1 (6 bases). CDR3 length: 13 residues. Germline CDR1 and CDR2: GTSNPN and SVGIG (reference sequence). The V end was cut by 5 bases, the J end by 1 base, with 11 bases between.

This chain connects TRBV5-1 to TRBJ1-2; D uncertain. V gave up 1 base and J gave up 2 bases, with 9 bases separating them. The CDR3 loop spans 14 amino acids. CDR1 SGHRS and CDR2 YFSETQ come from the germline V gene. CDR3 sequence reads: CASSLWTNNYGYTF. As DNA, the CDR3 is TGCGCCAGCAGCTTGTGGACGAACAACTATGGCTACACCTTC.

This clone occurred once. This rearrangement joins TRBV13 to TRBJ2-1; D gene uncertain. The germline V gene has CDR1 PRHDT and CDR2 FYEKMQ (reference sequence). The CDR3 runs 13 residues. V lost 0 bases and J 5 bases, leaving 5 bases between the germline ends. The DNA for the CDR3 is TGTGCCAGCAGCTTAGGTACTGACAATGAGCAGTTCTTC. Residues: CASSLGTDNEQFF.

The chain links TRBV5-1 to TRBJ2-5, with TRBD1 matching 7 bases. CDR3 length: 14 amino acids. From germline, CDR1 is SGHRS and CDR2 YFSETQ. V dropped 2 bases and J dropped 2; count of bases not matched to a gene: 3. The CDR3: CASSFTGVQETQYF. The CDR3 nucleotides are TGCGCCAGCAGCTTTACAGGGGTACAAGAGACCCAGTACTTC.

The CDR3 bases are TGTGCCAGTAGTATAGATCAGGGAGGCTATGGCTACACCTTC. Amino acid sequence: CASSIDQGGYGYTF. The chain recombines TRBV19 with TRBJ1-2; D might be TRBD1 (5 bases). Germline V gene lookup returns CDR1 LNHDA and CDR2 SQIVND (reference sequence). This CDR3 is built from 14 residues. V was trimmed by 0 bases and J by 4 bases, leaving 9 bases between them.

The J gene is TRBJ2-1, the V gene TRBV6-5; the match to TRBD1 covers 9 bases. Unmatched junction bases numbered 9, after V lost 5 bases and J lost 7 bases. Germline assignment: CDR1 MNHEY and CDR2 SVGAGI. CDR3 length equals 15 residues. The chain's CDR3 is CASSPGTGPINEQFF. In nucleotides, the CDR3 is TGTGCCAGCAGTCCCGGGACAGGGCCAATTAATGAGCAGTTCTTC.

The V and J genes are TRBV5-6 and TRBJ2-2; the match to TRBD2 covers 14 bases. The ends lost 4 bases at V and 8 bases at J; junction bases unmatched: 7. The germline V gene encodes CDR1 SGHDT and CDR2 YYEEEE. The CDR3 spans 16 residues. The CDR3 is CASSPGTSGSSGELFF. The DNA for the CDR3 is TGTGCCAGCAGCCCCGGGACTAGCGGGAGTTCAGGGGAGCTGTTTTTT.

The rearrangement links TRBV29-1 to TRBJ2-5; D perhaps matches TRBD2 (5 bases). This CDR3 spans 12 amino acids. The V end lost 5 bases, the J end lost 5 bases, and 12 bases lay between the germline ends. Germline loops: CDR1 SQVTM, CDR2 ANQGSEA. CDR3 nucleotide sequence: TGCAGCGTTCGGGATTCTGGGGAGACCCAGTACTTC. Translation: CSVRDSGETQYF.

The chain uses TRBV27 and TRBJ2-7, with TRBD2 matching over 8 bases. The CDR3 is 15 residues long. V lost 7 bases and J lost 1; bases outside the gene matches: 9. CDR1 is MNHEY, CDR2 SMNVEV, per germline (reference sequence). In DNA form, the CDR3 reads TGTGCCAGCACGGTGGTTGCGGGAGGTTCCTACGAGCAGTACTTC. Protein: CASTVVAGGSYEQYF.

The rearrangement joins TRBV12-3 or TRBV12-4 to TRBJ1-2; D not resolved. The CDR3 loop spans 13 amino acids. The V end lost 7 bases, the J end lost 3 bases, and 12 bases lay between the germline ends. Here the CDR3 DNA reads TGTGCCAGCACCCAGACGGGATACTATGGCTACACCTTC. This gives the protein CASTQTGYYGYTF.